This is a list of T cell receptor beta chains from one sample in a study of memory CD4+ T cells and cytomegalovirus serostatus. Clones were read by immunoSEQ multiplex PCR, and TCRdb kept only the in-frame ones, dropping some. Of tens of thousands of clones detected, more than 65% appear once; the ten largest clones hold around 1.9%. The sequencing sample was made of memory CD4+ T cells from blood. The source is an adult in good health and CMV-seronegative. Each CDR3 is given with its conserved first and last residue. A D gene is named only where the DNA matches it firmly. Only part of the rows carry a size: once, few, many, or a class if the clone is expanded.

j_call clone_size v_call d_call cdr3_aa cdr3_nt
TRBJ1-3 . TRBV9 . CASSLEGGSSGNTIYF TGTGCCAGCAGCCTCGAGGGGGGCTCCTCTGGAAACACCATATATTTT
TRBJ1-3 . TRBV29-1 TRBD1 CSVTGTGGLFSGNTIYF TGCAGCGTCACCGGGACAGGGGGCCTGTTCTCTGGAAACACCATATATTTT
TRBJ2-3 . TRBV5-6 TRBD2 CASSLGISGVTDTQYF TGTGCCAGCAGCTTGGGTATTAGCGGGGTGACAGATACGCAGTATTTT
TRBJ1-6 . TRBV13 TRBD1 CASSLDRKNSPLHF TGTGCCAGCAGCCTGGACAGGAAAAATTCACCCCTCCACTTT
TRBJ1-3 . TRBV5-6 . CASSGGGGANTIYF TGTGCCAGCAGCGGCGGAGGGGGGGCAAACACCATATATTTT
TRBJ1-2 . TRBV2 . CASSLSLTANYGYTF TGTGCCAGCAGTCTATCCCTCACAGCGAACTATGGCTACACCTTC
TRBJ2-3 . TRBV28 TRBD2 CASSGLVGVDTQYF TGTGCCAGCAGTGGACTAGTTGGGGTAGATACGCAGTATTTT
TRBJ1-5 . TRBV2 TRBD1 CASRTQQGSNQPQHF TGTGCCAGCAGGACCCAACAGGGGTCAAATCAGCCCCAGCATTTT
TRBJ1-1 . TRBV11-1 . CASSLEAGRYAFF TGTGCCAGCAGCTTAGAGGCAGGGAGATACGCTTTCTTT
TRBJ1-5 . TRBV5-1 . CASSLEGTSNQPQHF TGCGCCAGCAGCTTGGAGGGGACAAGCAATCAGCCCCAGCATTTT
TRBJ1-3 . TRBV12-5 . CASGLVLGRGSGNTIYF TGTGCTAGTGGTTTGGTACTGGGCAGGGGATCTGGAAACACCATATATTTT
TRBJ2-7 . TRBV25-1 . CASTQGGGYEQYF TGTGCCAGCACCCAGGGGGGAGGCTACGAGCAGTACTTC
TRBJ1-1 . TRBV11-1 . CASSPHSGRNTEAFF TGTGCCAGCAGCCCCCACAGTGGGAGGAACACTGAAGCTTTCTTT
TRBJ1-1 . TRBV5-1 . CASSGTVENTEAFF TGCGCCAGCAGCGGGACCGTCGAGAACACTGAAGCTTTCTTT
TRBJ2-7 . TRBV6-6 . CASRDYYEQYF TGTGCCAGCAGGGACTACTACGAGCAGTACTTC
TRBJ1-6 . TRBV19 . CASSRDPTLGSPLHF TGTGCCAGTAGTAGGGACCCTACACTGGGTTCACCCCTCCACTTT
TRBJ2-1 . TRBV10-3 . CAISNTGQSYNEQFF TGTGCCATCAGTAATACGGGACAATCCTACAATGAGCAGTTCTTC
TRBJ1-5 few TRBV30 . CAWSVPWQGSNQPQHF TGTGCCTGGAGTGTACCCTGGCAGGGGAGCAATCAGCCCCAGCATTTT
TRBJ2-3 . TRBV7-9 TRBD2 CASSYNLAGTDTQYF TGTGCCAGCAGCTATAATTTAGCGGGGACAGATACGCAGTATTTT
TRBJ1-2 . TRBV5-6 . CATAIRDYGYTF TGTGCCACCGCAATCCGGGACTATGGCTACACCTTC
TRBJ1-5 . TRBV9 . CASSHNSNQPQHF TGTGCCAGCAGCCACAATAGCAATCAGCCCCAGCATTTT
TRBJ2-2 . TRBV14 TRBD1 CASSPGGTGELFF TGTGCCAGCAGCCCAGGGGGCACCGGGGAGCTGTTTTTT
TRBJ2-7 . TRBV9 TRBD2 CASSPRVAGGNYEQYF TGTGCCAGCAGCCCCAGGGTGGCGGGGGGAAACTACGAGCAGTACTTC
TRBJ2-3 . TRBV5-1 TRBD1 CASSLDGDRALTDTQYF TGCGCCAGCAGCTTGGATGGGGACAGGGCGCTGACAGATACGCAGTATTTT
TRBJ2-7 . TRBV13 . CASSLEGLYYEQYF TGTGCCAGCAGCTTAGAGGGACTCTACTACGAGCAGTACTTC
TRBJ1-2 . TRBV6-6 TRBD1 CASRYGTGGSSYTF TGTGCCAGCAGATACGGGACAGGGGGCTCTAGCTACACCTTC
TRBJ1-5 few TRBV19 TRBD1 CASSATGTGGSIRNQPQHF TGTGCCAGTAGCGCTACCGGGACAGGGGGCTCTATTCGCAATCAGCCCCAGCATTTT
TRBJ1-1 few TRBV6-5 . CASSSSGTLLGAFF TGTGCCAGCAGTTCATCCGGGACCCTGCTCGGAGCTTTCTTT
TRBJ2-1 . TRBV10-3 TRBD2 CAIRPGLAGVEQFF TGTGCCATCAGGCCCGGACTAGCGGGGGTCGAGCAGTTCTTC
TRBJ1-1 . TRBV11-3 . CASSPRDNRGTEAFF TGTGCCAGCAGCCCCCGGGACAACCGAGGCACTGAAGCTTTCTTT
TRBJ2-7 . TRBV6-5 . CASSYARGALDEQYF TGTGCCAGCAGTTACGCCCGGGGGGCGCTTGACGAGCAGTACTTC